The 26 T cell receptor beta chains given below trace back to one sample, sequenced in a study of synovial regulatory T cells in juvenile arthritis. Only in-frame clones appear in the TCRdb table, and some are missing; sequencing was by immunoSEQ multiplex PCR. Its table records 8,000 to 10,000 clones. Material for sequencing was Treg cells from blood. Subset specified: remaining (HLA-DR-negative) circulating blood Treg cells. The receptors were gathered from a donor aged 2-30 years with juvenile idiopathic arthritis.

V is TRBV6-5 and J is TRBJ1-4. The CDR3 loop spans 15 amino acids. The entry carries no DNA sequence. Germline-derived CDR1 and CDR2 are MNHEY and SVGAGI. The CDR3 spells CASKLRLSTNEKLFF.

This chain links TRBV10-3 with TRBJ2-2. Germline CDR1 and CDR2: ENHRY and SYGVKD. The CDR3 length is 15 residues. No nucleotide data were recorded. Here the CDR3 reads CAISDTMLNTGELFF.

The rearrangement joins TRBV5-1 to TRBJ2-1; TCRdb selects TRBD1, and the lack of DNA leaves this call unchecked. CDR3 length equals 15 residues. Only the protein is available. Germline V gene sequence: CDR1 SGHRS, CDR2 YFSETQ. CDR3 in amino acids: CASSPQVSGYNEQFF.

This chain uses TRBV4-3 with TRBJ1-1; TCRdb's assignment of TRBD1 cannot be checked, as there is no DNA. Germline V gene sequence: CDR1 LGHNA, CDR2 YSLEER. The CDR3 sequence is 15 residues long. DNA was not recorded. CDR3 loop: CASSQVSQGRTEAFF.

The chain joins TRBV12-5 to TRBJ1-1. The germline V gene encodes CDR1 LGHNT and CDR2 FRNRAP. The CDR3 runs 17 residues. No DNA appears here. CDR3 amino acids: CASGYRSGGLMNTEAFF. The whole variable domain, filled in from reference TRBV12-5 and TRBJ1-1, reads DARVTQTPRHKVTEMGQEVTMRCQPILGHNTVFWYRQTMMQGLELLAYFRNRAPLDDSGMPKDRFSAEMPDATLATLKIQPSEPRDSAVYFCASGYRSGGLMNTEAFFGQGTRLTVV.

CDR3: CASSSRGGYTF. V gene TRBV4-1 combines with J gene TRBJ1-2. This CDR3 spans 11 amino acids. DNA is not recorded here. The germline V gene has CDR1 MGHRA and CDR2 YSYEKL.

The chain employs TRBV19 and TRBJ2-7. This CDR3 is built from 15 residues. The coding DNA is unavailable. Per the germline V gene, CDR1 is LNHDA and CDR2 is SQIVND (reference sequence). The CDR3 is CASRSGGTLPYEQYF. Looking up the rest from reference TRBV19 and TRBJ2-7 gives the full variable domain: DGGITQSPKYLFRKEGQNVTLSCEQNLNHDAMYWYRQDPGQGLRLIYYSQIVNDFQKGDIAEGYSVSREKKESFPLTVTSAQKNPTAFYLCASRSGGTLPYEQYFGPGTRLTVT.

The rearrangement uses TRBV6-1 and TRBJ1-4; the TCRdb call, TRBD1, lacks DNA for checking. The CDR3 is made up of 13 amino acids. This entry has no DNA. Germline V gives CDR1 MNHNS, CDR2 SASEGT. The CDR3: CASNPSANEKLFF.

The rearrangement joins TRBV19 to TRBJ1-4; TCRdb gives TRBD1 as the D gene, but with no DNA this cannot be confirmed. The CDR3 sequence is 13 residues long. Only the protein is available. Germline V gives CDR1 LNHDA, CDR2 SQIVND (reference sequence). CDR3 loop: CASKGQANEKLFF.

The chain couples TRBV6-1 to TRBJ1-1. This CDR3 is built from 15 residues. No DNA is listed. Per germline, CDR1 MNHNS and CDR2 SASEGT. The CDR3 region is CASSPTSPGNTEAFF.

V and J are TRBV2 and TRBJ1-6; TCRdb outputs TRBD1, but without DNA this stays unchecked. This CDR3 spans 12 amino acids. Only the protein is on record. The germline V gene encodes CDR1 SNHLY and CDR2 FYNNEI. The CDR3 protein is CASNSGFSPLHF.

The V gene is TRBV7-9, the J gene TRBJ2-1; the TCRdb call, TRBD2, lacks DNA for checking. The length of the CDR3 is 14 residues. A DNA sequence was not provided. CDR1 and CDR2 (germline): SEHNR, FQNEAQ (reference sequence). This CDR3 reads CASSPRLQNNEQFF. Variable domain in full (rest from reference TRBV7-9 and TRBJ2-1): DTGVSQNPRHKITKRGQNVTFRCDPISEHNRLYWYRQTLGQGPEFLTYFQNEAQLEKSRLLSDRFSAERPKGSFSTLEIQRTEQGDSAMYLCASSPRLQNNEQFFGPGTRLTVL.

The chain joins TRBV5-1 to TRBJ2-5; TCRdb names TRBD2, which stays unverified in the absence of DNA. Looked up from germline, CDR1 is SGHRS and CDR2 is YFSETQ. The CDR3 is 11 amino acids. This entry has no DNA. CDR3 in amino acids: CASTLTGTQYF.

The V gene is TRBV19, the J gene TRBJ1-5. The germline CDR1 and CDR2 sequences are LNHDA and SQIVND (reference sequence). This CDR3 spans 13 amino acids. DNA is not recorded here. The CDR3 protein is CASSARTNQPQHF.

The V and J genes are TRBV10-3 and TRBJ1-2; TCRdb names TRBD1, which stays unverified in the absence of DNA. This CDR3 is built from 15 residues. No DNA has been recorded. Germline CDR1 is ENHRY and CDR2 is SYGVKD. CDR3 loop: CAISGGTGTNYGYTF.

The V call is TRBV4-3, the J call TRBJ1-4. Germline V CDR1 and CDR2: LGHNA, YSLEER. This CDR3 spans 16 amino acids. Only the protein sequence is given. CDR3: CASSQLGESANEKLFF.

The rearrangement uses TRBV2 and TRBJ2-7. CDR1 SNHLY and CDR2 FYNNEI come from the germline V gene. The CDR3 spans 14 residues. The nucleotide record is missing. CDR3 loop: CASSEAGRAHEQYF.

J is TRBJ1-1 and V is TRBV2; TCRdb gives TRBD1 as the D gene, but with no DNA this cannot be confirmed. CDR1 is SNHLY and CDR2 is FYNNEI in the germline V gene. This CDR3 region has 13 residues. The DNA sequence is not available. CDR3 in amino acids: CASHFRVDTEAFF.

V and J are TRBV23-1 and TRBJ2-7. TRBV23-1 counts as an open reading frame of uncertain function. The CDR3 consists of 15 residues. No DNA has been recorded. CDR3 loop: CASSQSEPDGYEQYF.

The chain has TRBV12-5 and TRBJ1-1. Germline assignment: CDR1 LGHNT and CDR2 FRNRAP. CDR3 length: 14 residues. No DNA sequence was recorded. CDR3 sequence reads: CASGLVQEDPEAFF. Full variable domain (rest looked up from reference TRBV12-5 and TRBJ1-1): DARVTQTPRHKVTEMGQEVTMRCQPILGHNTVFWYRQTMMQGLELLAYFRNRAPLDDSGMPKDRFSAEMPDATLATLKIQPSEPRDSAVYFCASGLVQEDPEAFFGQGTRLTVV.

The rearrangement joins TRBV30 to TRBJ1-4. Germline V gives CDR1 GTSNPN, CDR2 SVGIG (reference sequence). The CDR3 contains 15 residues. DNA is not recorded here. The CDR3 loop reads CAWSVSALPNEKLFF.

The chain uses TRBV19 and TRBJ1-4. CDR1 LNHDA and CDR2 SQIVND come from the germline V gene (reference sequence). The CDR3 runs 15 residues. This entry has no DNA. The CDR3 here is CASRRDAATNEKLFF.

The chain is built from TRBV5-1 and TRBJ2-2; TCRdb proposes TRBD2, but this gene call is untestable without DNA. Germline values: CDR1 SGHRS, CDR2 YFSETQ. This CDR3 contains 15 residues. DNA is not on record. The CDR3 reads CASSLVSPNTGELFF.

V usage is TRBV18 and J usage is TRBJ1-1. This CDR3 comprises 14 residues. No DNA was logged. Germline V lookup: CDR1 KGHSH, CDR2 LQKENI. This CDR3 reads CASSPTGGALEAFF.

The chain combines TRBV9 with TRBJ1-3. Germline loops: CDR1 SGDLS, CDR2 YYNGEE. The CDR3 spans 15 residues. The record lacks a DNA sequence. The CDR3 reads CASSGGGGFGNTIYF. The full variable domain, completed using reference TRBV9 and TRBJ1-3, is DSGVTQTPKHLITATGQRVTLRCSPRSGDLSVYWYQQSLDQGLQFLIQYYNGEERAKGNILERFSAQQFPDLHSELNLSSLELGDSALYFCASSGGGGFGNTIYFGEGSWLTVV.

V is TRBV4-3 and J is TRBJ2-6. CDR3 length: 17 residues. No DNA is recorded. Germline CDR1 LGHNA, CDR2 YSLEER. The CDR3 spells CASTPNRGPFGANVLTF.